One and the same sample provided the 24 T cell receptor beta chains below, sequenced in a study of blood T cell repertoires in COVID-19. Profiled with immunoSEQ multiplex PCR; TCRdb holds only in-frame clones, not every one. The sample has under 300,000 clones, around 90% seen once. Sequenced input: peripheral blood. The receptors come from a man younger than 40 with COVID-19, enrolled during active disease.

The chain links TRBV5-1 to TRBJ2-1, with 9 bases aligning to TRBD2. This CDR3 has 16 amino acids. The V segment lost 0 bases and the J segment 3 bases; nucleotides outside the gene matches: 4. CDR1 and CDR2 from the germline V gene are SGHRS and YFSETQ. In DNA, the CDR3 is TGCGCCAGCAGCTTGGAGTCTAGCGGGAACTACAATGAGCAGTTCTTC. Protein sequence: CASSLESSGNYNEQFF.

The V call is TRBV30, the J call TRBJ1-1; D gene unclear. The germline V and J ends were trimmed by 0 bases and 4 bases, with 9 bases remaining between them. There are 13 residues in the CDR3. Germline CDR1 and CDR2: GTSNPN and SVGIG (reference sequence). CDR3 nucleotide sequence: TGTGCCTGGAGTGTCGGTGAGGGCACTGAAGCTTTCTTT. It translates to CAWSVGEGTEAFF.

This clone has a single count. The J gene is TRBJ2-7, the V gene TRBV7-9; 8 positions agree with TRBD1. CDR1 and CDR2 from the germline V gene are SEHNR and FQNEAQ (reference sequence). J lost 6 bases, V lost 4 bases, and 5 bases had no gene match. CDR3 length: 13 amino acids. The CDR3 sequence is CASSSRGQSEQYF. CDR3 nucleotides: TGTGCCAGCAGCTCCAGGGGGCAAAGCGAGCAGTACTTC.

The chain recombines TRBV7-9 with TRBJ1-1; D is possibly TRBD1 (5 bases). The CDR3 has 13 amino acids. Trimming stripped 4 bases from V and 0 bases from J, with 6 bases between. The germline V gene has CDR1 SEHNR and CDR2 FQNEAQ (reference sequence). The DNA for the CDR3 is TGTGCCAGCAGCTCGACAGTGAACACTGAAGCTTTCTTT. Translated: CASSSTVNTEAFF.

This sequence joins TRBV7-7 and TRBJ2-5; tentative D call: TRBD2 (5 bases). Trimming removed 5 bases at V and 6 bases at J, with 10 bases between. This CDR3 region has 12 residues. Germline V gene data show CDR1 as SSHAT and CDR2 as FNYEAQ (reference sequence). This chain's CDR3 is CASSTPGKTQYF. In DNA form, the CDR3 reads TGTGCCAGCAGCACACCCGGGAAGACCCAGTACTTC.

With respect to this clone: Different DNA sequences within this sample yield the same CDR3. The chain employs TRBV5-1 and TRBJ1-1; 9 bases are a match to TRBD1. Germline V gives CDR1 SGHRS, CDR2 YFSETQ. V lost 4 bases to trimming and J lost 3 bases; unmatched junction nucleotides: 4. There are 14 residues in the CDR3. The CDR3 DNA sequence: TGCGCCAGCAGCACGGGACAGGGAGACACTGAAGCTTTCTTT. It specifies CASSTGQGDTEAFF.

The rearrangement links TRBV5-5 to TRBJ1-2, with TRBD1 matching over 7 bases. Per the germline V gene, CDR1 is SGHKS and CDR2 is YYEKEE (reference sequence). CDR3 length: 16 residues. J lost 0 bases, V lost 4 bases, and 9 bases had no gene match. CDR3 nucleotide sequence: TGTGCCAGCAGCCCAACTGGGACAGATACTAACTATGGCTACACCTTC. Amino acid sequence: CASSPTGTDTNYGYTF.

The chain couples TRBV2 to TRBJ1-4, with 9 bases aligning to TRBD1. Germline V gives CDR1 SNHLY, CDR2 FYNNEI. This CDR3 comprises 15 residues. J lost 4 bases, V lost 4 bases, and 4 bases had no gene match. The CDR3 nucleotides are TGTGCCAGCAGTGCACAGGGGGCGGATAATGAAAAACTGTTTTTT. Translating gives CASSAQGADNEKLFF.

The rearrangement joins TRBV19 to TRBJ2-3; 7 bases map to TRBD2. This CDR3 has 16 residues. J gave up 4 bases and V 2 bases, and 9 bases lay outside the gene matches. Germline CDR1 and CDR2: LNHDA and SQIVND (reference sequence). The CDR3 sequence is CASSITIGLGPDTQYF. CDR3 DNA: TGTGCCAGTAGTATAACAATAGGACTAGGTCCAGATACGCAGTATTTT.

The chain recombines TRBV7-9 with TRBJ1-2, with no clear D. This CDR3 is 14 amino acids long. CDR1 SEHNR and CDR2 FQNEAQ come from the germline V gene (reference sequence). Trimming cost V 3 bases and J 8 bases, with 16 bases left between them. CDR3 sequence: CASSLLLAQQGYTF. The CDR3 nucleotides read TGTGCCAGCAGCTTGCTTTTGGCACAACAGGGCTACACCTTC.

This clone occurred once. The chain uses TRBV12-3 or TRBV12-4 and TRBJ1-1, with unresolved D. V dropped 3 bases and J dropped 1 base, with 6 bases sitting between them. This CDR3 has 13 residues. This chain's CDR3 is CASSFGPNTEAFF. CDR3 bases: TGTGCCAGCAGTTTTGGGCCGAACACTGAAGCTTTCTTT.

The CDR3 DNA follows: TGTGCCAGCAGCTTGGGAGGTGACACTGAAGCTTTCTTT. The encoded protein is CASSLGGDTEAFF. The chain links TRBV5-6 to TRBJ1-1, with no clear D. Germline CDR1 SGHDT, CDR2 YYEEEE. The CDR3 runs 13 residues. The V end lost 0 bases, the J end lost 3 bases, and 6 bases lay between the germline ends.

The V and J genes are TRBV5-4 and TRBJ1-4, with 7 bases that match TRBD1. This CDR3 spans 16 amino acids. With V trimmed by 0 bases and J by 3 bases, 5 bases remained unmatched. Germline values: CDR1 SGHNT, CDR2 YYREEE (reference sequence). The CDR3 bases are TGTGCCAGCAGCTTGGACAGGGACAGACCTAATGAAAAACTGTTTTTT. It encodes CASSLDRDRPNEKLFF.

The CDR3 loop is CASRARVRNTEAFF. The CDR3 region has the DNA TGCGCCAGCAGGGCGAGGGTAAGGAACACTGAAGCTTTCTTT. This sequence joins TRBV10-2 and TRBJ1-1; no clear D. Germline V gene lookup returns CDR1 WSHSY and CDR2 SAAADI. The ends were cut back, 6 bases at V and 1 base at J, with 12 bases in the middle. The CDR3 has 14 residues.

For the CDR3, the DNA is TGTGCCAGCAGCGAAGGGACAGGTGGGGACTACGAGCAGTACTTC. Translating it yields CASSEGTGGDYEQYF. V is TRBV9 and J is TRBJ2-7; 8 bases match TRBD1. Germline V lookup: CDR1 SGDLS, CDR2 YYNGEE. This CDR3 spans 15 amino acids. The J segment lost 3 bases and the V segment lost 3 bases, leaving 8 bases of the junction unmatched. Together with reference TRBV9 and TRBJ2-7, the CDR3 gives the full variable domain: DSGVTQTPKHLITATGQRVTLRCSPRSGDLSVYWYQQSLDQGLQFLIQYYNGEERAKGNILERFSAQQFPDLHSELNLSSLELGDSALYFCASSEGTGGDYEQYFGPGTRLTVT.

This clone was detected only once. Here the CDR3 reads CAISESGGQLNTGELFF. The DNA for the CDR3 is TGTGCCATCAGTGAGTCAGGGGGACAGCTCAACACCGGGGAGCTGTTTTTT. V is TRBV10-3 and J is TRBJ2-2; 7 nucleotides match TRBD1. The trim removed 0 bases at V and 2 bases at J, leaving 6 bases unmatched. Germline V gene sequence: CDR1 ENHRY, CDR2 SYGVKD. The CDR3 length is 17 residues.

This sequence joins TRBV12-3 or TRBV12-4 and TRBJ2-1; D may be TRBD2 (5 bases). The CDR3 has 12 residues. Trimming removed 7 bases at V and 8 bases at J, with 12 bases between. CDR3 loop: CASTFEGHEQFF. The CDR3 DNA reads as TGTGCCAGCACTTTTGAGGGTCATGAGCAGTTCTTC.

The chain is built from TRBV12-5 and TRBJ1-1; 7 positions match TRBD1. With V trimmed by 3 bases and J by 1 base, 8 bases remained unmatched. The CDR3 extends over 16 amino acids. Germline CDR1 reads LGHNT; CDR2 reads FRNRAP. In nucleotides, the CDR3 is TGTGCTAGTGGTTTTTGGCGAGACAGGGAGAACACTGAAGCTTTCTTT. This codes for CASGFWRDRENTEAFF. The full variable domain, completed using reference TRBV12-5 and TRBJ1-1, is DARVTQTPRHKVTEMGQEVTMRCQPILGHNTVFWYRQTMMQGLELLAYFRNRAPLDDSGMPKDRFSAEMPDATLATLKIQPSEPRDSAVYFCASGFWRDRENTEAFFGQGTRLTVV.

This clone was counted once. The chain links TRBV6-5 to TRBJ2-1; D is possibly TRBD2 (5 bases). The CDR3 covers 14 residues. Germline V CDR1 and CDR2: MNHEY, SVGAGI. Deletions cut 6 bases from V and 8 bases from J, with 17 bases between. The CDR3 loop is CASRRSLVSYEQFF. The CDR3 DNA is TGTGCCAGCAGGCGCTCACTAGTTAGCTATGAGCAGTTCTTC.

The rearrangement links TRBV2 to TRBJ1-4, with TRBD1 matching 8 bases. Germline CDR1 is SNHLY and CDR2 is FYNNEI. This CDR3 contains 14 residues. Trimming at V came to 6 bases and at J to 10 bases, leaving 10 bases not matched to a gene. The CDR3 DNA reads TGTGCCAGCAGGCTACAGGGGGTCAAGGGAAAACTGTTTTTT. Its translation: CASRLQGVKGKLFF.

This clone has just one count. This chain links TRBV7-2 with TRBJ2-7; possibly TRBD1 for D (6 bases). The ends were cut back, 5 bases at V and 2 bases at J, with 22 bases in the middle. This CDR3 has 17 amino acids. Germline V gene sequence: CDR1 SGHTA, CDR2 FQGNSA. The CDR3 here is CASSPPPLRGDTYEQYF. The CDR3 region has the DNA TGTGCCAGCAGCCCTCCTCCCTTAAGAGGGGACACCTACGAGCAGTACTTC.

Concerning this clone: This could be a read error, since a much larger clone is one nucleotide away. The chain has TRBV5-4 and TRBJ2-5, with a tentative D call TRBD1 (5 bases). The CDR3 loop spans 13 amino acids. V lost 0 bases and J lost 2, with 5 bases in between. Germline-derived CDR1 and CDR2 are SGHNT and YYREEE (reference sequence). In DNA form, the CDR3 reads TGTGCCAGCAGCTTGGGACAGCAAGAGACCCAGTACTTC. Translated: CASSLGQQETQYF.

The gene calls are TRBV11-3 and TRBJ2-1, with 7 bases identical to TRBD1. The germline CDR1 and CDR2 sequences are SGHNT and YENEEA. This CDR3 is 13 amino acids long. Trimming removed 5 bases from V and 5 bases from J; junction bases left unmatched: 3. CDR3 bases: TGTGCCAGCAGCCAGGGGGATGACAATGAGCAGTTCTTC. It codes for CASSQGDDNEQFF.

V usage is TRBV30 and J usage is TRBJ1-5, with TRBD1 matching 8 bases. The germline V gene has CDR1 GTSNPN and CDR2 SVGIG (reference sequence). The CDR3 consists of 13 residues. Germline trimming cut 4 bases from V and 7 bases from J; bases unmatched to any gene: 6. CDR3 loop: CAWTDRADQPQHF. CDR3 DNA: TGTGCCTGGACGGACAGGGCAGACCAGCCCCAGCATTTT. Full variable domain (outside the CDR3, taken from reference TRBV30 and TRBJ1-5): SQTIHQWPATLVQPVGSPLSLECTVEGTSNPNLYWYRQAAGRGLQLLFYSVGIGQISSEVPQNLSASRPQDRQFILSSKKLLLSDSGFYLCAWTDRADQPQHFGDGTRLSIL.